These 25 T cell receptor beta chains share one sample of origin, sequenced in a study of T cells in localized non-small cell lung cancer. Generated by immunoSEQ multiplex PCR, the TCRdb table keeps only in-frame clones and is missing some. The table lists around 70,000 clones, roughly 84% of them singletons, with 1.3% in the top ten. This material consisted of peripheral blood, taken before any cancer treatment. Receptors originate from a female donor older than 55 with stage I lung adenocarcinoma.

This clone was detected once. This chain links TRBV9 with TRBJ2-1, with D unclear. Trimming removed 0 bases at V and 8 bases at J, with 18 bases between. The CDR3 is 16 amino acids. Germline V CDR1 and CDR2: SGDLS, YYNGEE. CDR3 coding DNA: TGTGCCAGCAGCGTAGTCCCTGGACCGGCGATCTATGAGCAGTTCTTC. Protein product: CASSVVPGPAIYEQFF.

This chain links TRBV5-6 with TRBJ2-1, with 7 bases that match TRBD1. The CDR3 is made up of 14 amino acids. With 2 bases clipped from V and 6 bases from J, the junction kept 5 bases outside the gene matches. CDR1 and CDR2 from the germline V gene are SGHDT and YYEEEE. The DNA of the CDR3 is TGTGCCAGCAGCTTTGACAGGGTTAGCAATGAGCAGTTCTTC. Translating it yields CASSFDRVSNEQFF.

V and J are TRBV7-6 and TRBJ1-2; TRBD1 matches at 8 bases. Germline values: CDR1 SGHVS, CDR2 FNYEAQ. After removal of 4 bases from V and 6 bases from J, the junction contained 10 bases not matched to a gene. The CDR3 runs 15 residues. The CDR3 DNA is TGTGCCAGCAGCTCCGAGTACGGGACAGGAAATGGCTACACCTTC. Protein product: CASSSEYGTGNGYTF.

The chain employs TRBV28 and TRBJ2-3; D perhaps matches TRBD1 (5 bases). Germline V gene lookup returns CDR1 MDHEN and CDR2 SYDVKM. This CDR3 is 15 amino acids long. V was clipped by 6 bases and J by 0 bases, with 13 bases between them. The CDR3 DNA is TGTGCCAGCAGCCAGGACAAATTGAGCACAGATACGCAGTATTTT. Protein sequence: CASSQDKLSTDTQYF.

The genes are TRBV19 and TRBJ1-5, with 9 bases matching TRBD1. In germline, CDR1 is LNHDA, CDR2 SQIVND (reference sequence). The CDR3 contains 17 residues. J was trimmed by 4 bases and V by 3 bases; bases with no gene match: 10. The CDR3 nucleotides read TGTGCCAGTAGTATTTTAATTGGGACAGGGTATAATCAGCCCCAGCATTTT. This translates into CASSILIGTGYNQPQHF.

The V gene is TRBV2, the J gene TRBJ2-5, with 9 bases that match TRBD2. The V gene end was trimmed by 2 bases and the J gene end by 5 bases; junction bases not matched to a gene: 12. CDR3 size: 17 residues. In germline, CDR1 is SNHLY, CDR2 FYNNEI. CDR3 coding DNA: TGTGCCAGCAGTGAAATCGCGGGGGGGAGGACGCGCGAGACCCAGTACTTC. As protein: CASSEIAGGRTRETQYF.

CDR3 sequence reads: CASSLAGTVFYEQFF. The CDR3 DNA reads as TGCGCCAGCAGCTTGGCGGGGACAGTTTTTTATGAGCAGTTCTTC. The rearrangement uses TRBV5-1 and TRBJ2-1; TRBD1 aligns across 7 bases. The V gene end was trimmed by 0 bases and the J gene end by 8 bases; junction bases not matched to a gene: 8. The CDR3 sequence is 15 residues long. From germline, CDR1 is SGHRS and CDR2 YFSETQ.

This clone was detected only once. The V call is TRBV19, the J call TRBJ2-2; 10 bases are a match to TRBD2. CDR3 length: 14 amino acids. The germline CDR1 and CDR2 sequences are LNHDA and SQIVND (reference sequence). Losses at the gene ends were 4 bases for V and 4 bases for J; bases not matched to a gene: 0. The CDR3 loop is CASSTSGGTGELFF. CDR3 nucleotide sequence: TGTGCCAGTAGTACTAGCGGGGGCACCGGGGAGCTGTTTTTT.

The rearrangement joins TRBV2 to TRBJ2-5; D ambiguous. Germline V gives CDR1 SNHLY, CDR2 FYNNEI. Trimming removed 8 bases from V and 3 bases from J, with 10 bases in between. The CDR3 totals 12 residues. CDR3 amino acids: CASRSDKETQYF. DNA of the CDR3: TGTGCCAGCCGGTCTGATAAAGAGACCCAGTACTTC.

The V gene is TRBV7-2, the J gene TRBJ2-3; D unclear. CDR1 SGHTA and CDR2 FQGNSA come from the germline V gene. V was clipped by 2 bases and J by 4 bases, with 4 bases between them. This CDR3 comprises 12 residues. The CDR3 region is CASSLRPDTQYF. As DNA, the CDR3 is TGTGCCAGCAGCTTACGACCAGATACGCAGTATTTT.

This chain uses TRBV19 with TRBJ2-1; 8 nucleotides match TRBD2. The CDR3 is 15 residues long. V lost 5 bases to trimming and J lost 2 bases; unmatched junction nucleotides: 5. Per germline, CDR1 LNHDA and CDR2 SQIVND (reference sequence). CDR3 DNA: TGTGCCAGTAGTGCCTCCGGGGGGGCCTACAATGAGCAGTTCTTC. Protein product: CASSASGGAYNEQFF.

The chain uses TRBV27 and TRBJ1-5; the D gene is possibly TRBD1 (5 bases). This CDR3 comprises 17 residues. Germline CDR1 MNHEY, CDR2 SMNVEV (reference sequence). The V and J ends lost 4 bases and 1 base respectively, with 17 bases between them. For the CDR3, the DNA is TGTGCCAGCAGTTCAATGGGGGGGTTCGGGAGCAATCAGCCCCAGCATTTT. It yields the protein CASSSMGGFGSNQPQHF.

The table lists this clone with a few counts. In nucleotides, the CDR3 is TGTGCCAGCAGCCAGGTCCGGAGCACAGATACGCAGTATTTT. Translation: CASSQVRSTDTQYF. The rearrangement joins TRBV2 to TRBJ2-3, with D unclear. Germline V lookup: CDR1 SNHLY, CDR2 FYNNEI. The germline V and J ends were trimmed by 6 bases and 0 bases, with 10 bases remaining between them. The length of the CDR3 is 14 residues.

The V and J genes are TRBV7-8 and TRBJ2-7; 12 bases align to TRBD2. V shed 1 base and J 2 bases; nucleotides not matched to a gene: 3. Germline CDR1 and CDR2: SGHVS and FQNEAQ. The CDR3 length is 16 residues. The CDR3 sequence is CASSLGLAGDPYEQYF. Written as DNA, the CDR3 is TGTGCCAGCAGCTTAGGACTAGCGGGAGACCCCTACGAGCAGTACTTC.

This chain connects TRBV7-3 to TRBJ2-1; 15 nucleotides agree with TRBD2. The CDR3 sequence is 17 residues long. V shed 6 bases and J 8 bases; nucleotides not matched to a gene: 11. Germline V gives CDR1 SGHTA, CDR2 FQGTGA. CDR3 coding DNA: TGTGCCAGCAGTCAGGGACTAGCGGGAGGACTGGGCCATGAGCAGTTCTTC. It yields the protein CASSQGLAGGLGHEQFF.

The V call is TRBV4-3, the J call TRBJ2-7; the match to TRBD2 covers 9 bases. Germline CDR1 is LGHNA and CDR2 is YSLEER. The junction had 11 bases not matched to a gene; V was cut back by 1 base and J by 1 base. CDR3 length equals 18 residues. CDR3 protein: CASSQVTSRAGGSYEQYF. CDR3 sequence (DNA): TGCGCCAGCAGCCAAGTCACCAGTCGAGCGGGAGGTTCCTACGAGCAGTACTTC.

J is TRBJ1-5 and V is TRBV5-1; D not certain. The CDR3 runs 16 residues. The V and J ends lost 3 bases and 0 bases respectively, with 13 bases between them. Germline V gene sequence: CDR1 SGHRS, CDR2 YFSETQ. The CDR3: CASSSGSYYSNQPQHF. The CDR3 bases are TGCGCCAGCAGCTCCGGGAGTTACTATAGCAATCAGCCCCAGCATTTT.

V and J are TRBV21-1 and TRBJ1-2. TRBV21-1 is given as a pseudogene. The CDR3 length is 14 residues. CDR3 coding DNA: TGTGCCAGCAGCAAACTAGCAGGGTCCTATGGCTACACCTTC. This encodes CASSKLAGSYGYTF.

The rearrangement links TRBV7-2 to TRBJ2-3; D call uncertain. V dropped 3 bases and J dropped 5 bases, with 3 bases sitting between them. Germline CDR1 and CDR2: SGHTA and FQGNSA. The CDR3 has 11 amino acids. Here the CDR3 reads CASSLIDTQYF. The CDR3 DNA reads TGTGCCAGCAGCTTGATAGATACGCAGTATTTT.

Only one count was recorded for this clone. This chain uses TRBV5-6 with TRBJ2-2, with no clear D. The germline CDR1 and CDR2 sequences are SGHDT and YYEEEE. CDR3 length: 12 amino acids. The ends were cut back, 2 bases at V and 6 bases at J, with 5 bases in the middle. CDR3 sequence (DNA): TGTGCCAGCAGCTTCTTTTCCGGGGAGCTGTTTTTT. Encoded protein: CASSFFSGELFF.

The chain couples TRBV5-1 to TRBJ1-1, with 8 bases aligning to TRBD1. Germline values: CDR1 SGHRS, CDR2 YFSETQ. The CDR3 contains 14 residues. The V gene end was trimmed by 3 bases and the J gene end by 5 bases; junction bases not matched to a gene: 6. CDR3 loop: CASSSGGVGTEAFF. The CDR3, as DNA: TGCGCCAGCAGCTCAGGGGGCGTGGGAACTGAAGCTTTCTTT. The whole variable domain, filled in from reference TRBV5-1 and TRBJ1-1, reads KAGVTQTPRYLIKTRGQQVTLSCSPISGHRSVSWYQQTPGQGLQFLFEYFSETQRNKGNFPGRFSGRQFSNSRSEMNVSTLELGDSALYLCASSSGGVGTEAFFGQGTRLTVV.

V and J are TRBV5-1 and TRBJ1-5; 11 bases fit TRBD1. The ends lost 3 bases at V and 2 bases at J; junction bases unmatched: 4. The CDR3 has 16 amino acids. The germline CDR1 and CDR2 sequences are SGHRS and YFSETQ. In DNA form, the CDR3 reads TGCGCCAGCAGCTCAGGGGGACAGGGGGGCAATCAGCCCCAGCATTTT. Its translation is CASSSGGQGGNQPQHF.

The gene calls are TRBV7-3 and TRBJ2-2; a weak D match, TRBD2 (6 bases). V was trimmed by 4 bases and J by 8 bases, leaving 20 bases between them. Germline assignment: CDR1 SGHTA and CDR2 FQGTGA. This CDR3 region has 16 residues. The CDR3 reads CASSSTGTHRTGELFF. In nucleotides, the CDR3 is TGTGCCAGCAGCTCAACCGGGACTCATCGCACGGGGGAGCTGTTTTTT.

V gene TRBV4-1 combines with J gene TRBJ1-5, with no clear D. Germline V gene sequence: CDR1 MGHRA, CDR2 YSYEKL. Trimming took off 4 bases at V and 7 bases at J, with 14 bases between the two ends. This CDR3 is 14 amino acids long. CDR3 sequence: CASSPDPPDQPQHF. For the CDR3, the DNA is TGCGCCAGCAGCCCGGACCCGCCCGACCAGCCCCAGCATTTT.

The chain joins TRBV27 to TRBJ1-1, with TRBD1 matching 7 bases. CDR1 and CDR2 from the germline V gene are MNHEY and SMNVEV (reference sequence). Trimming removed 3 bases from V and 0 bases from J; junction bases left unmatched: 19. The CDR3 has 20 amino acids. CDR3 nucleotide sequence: TGTGCCAGCAGTTTTCATCAGCGGGGGATAACAGGGGTCATGAACACTGAAGCTTTCTTT. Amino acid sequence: CASSFHQRGITGVMNTEAFF.